The rows below give T cell receptor beta chains drawn from one sample of a study of pediatric ulcerative colitis. Sequencing used immunoSEQ multiplex PCR; TCRdb keeps in-frame clones, though not all of them. The sample carries about 64,000 clones, roughly nine tenths recorded once. Material for sequencing was blood. All receptors derive from a boy younger than 18 with severe ulcerative colitis. Each CDR3 is given without its conserved first and last residue. Fields, in order: V gene, clone size, J gene, CDR3 protein. A row's size may be missing; if present it is once, few, many or a size class.

>TRBV7-8|.|TRBJ2-7
ASSLNGLGVYEQY
>TRBV25-1|.|TRBJ2-5
ASSEYKAGGETQY
>TRBV27|.|TRBJ1-1
ASRPKPGGSDTEAF
>TRBV20-1|once|TRBJ2-1
SAIVRNEQF
>TRBV19|.|TRBJ1-2
ASSIFYTGRSPMGYT
>TRBV10-3|.|TRBJ2-7
AISEGGYYEQY
>TRBV10-3|.|TRBJ2-3
AISESPAPGGPATQY
>TRBV13|.|TRBJ2-7
ASSLSGLAGSYEQY
>TRBV18|.|TRBJ2-1
ASSPQSYNEQF
>TRBV5-1|once|TRBJ2-1
ASSLLSRGNEQF
>TRBV7-9|.|TRBJ2-5
ASSSLTSSGTETQY
>TRBV5-4|.|TRBJ2-3
ASSSLPASTDTQY
>TRBV11-3|.|TRBJ2-1
ASSFRQGSYNEQF
>TRBV13|.|TRBJ1-4
ASSPSTTNEKLF
>TRBV5-8|.|TRBJ1-2
ASSQNPGKPNYGYT
>TRBV18|.|TRBJ1-1
ASSPAANRGTEAF
>TRBV21-1|.|TRBJ2-7
ARPAGCYEQY
>TRBV11-2|.|TRBJ2-3
ASITWRRETRTDTQY
>TRBV7-9|.|TRBJ2-1
ASSAETSNGAYNEQF
>TRBV7-9|once|TRBJ2-5
ASSLGGGIVKETQY
>TRBV18|.|TRBJ2-2
ASSSDRTNTGELF
>TRBV11-2|.|TRBJ1-4
ASSLDRAAEELF
>TRBV30|.|TRBJ1-3
AWSVPGTGNTIY
>TRBV21-1|.|TRBJ1-1
ASSKALGKVYEAF
>TRBV9|.|TRBJ2-2
ASSVAVRGLNTGELF
>TRBV19|.|TRBJ1-2
ASRTEGSYGYT
>TRBV13|once|TRBJ2-3
ASSLAAGSTDTQY
>TRBV5-4|.|TRBJ2-5
ASSPGGGAGQETQY
>TRBV29-1|few|TRBJ2-3
SSLRGGSADTQY
>TRBV6-1|.|TRBJ1-5
ASGKTGPGQPQH
>TRBV6-6|.|TRBJ2-1
ASGGLGTRYNEQF
>TRBV29-1|.|TRBJ2-1
SVEVLGVAYNEQF
>TRBV5-8|.|TRBJ2-7
ASSVGSRRGQY
>TRBV11-2|.|TRBJ2-7
ASSSLGLAGGYEQY
>TRBV10-2|.|TRBJ2-7
ASSELAGETRYEQY
>TRBV20-1|.|TRBJ1-4
SASLNEKLF
>TRBV6-6|.|TRBJ2-7
ASSYIPGGEQY